A single sample is the source of the 28 T cell receptor beta chains below, sequenced in a study of blood T cells in healthy people across ages. A second PCR of 7 to 11 cycles used a sample-barcoded 5' primer and a J-beta primer mix. Via MiXCR, TCRdb re-called the 5' RACE reads, giving one row per CDR3 protein. The data hold approximately 790,000 distinct CDR3 sequences, with 62% observed a single time. Source material: blood. The receptors originated from a man aged 25-40 years in good health.

A note on this clonotype: Compared with germline, one end of the junction differs, possibly owing to a read error. The V and J genes are TRBV3-1 and TRBJ2-3, with D hard to call. The CDR3 contains 12 residues. Germline-derived CDR1 and CDR2 are LGHDT and YNNKEL (reference sequence). The CDR3 nucleotides read TGTGCCAGCGGACCAGGCACAGATACGCGGTATTTT. Its protein is CASGPGTDTRYF.

This clonotype was detected once. V usage is TRBV4-2 and J usage is TRBJ2-7; 7 bases are a match to TRBD1. The germline V gene has CDR1 LGHNA and CDR2 YNFKEQ. The CDR3 sequence is 15 residues long. The V gene end was trimmed by 1 base and the J gene end by 2 bases; junction bases not matched to a gene: 5. The CDR3 spells CASSQAFTGAYEQYF. CDR3 DNA sequence: TGTGCCAGCAGCCAAGCCTTCACAGGGGCCTACGAGCAGTACTTC.

The chain couples TRBV4-2 to TRBJ1-5; D gene unclear. V shed 6 bases and J shed 5 bases, with 14 bases lying between them. The CDR3 spans 14 residues. Per the germline V gene, CDR1 is LGHNA and CDR2 is YNFKEQ. The DNA of the CDR3 is TGTGCCAGCAGTCCGACGATCGGGGATCAGCCCCAGCATTTT. Encoded protein: CASSPTIGDQPQHF.

This clonotype was counted a few times. The CDR3 DNA is TGTGCCAGCACCGCAGGGAGTGTTGAAGCTTTCTTT. Its protein is CASTAGSVEAFF. The chain joins TRBV2 to TRBJ1-1, with a tentative D call TRBD1 (5 bases). With 7 bases removed from V and 7 bases from J, the gap between germline ends came to 13 bases. CDR3 size: 12 residues. CDR1 is SNHLY and CDR2 is FYNNEI in the germline V gene.

This clonotype was found a few times. The CDR3 nucleotides are TGTGCCAGCAGCGAGGACAGGGGGCTGAACGAGCAGTACTTC. This encodes CASSEDRGLNEQYF. The chain couples TRBV7-9 to TRBJ2-7; 11 bases agree with TRBD1. The V segment lost 5 bases and the J segment 5 bases; nucleotides outside the gene matches: 5. The CDR3 sequence is 14 residues long. Germline CDR1 and CDR2: SEHNR and FQNEAQ (reference sequence).

The rearrangement joins TRBV29-1 to TRBJ2-3, with 7 bases that match TRBD2. J gave up 4 bases and V 7 bases, and 14 bases lay outside the gene matches. Germline V gene data show CDR1 as SQVTM and CDR2 as ANQGSEA. This CDR3 region has 15 residues. The CDR3 here is CSGNDGGGWSDTQYF. The CDR3 DNA reads TGCAGCGGAAACGATGGGGGGGGATGGTCAGATACGCAGTATTTT.

This chain joins TRBV6-2 or TRBV6-3 and TRBJ2-7; TRBD1 aligns across 8 bases. The CDR3 consists of 17 residues. The germline V gene has CDR1 MNHEY and CDR2 SVGEGT. Trimming removed 4 bases from V and 0 bases from J; junction bases left unmatched: 11. For the CDR3, the DNA is TGTGCCAGCAGTTGGTACAGGGGGAGAGCCCTCTCCTACGAGCAGTACTTC. Translating gives CASSWYRGRALSYEQYF.

This chain joins TRBV7-7 and TRBJ2-5; no firm D call. Germline-derived CDR1 and CDR2 are SSHAT and FNYEAQ (reference sequence). Trimming stripped 5 bases from V and 3 bases from J, with 16 bases between. The CDR3 consists of 15 residues. CDR3 DNA sequence: TGTGCCAGCAGCCTCACCCTGGCGCTGGAAGAGACCCAGTACTTC. The encoded protein is CASSLTLALEETQYF.

The rearrangement uses TRBV11-2 and TRBJ2-3, with D hard to call. The V end was cut by 3 bases, the J end by 7 bases, with 2 bases between. The germline CDR1 and CDR2 sequences are SGHAT and FQNNGV. This CDR3 comprises 10 residues. CDR3 protein: CASSFHTQYF. The CDR3 DNA reads as TGTGCCAGCAGCTTCCATACGCAGTATTTT.

The chain is built from TRBV27 and TRBJ2-5; D unresolved. V lost 7 bases to trimming and J lost 5 bases, with 8 bases between them. CDR1 is MNHEY, CDR2 SMNVEV, per germline (reference sequence). The CDR3 totals 11 residues. For the CDR3, the DNA is TGTGCCAGCAACAAGAGGGAGACCCAGTACTTC. Translated, it gives CASNKRETQYF.

Details on this clonotype: With a much larger clone just one base away, this may be a read error. The chain recombines TRBV4-2 with TRBJ2-7, with a possible D match to TRBD1 (6 bases). Germline-derived CDR1 and CDR2 are LGHNA and YNFKEQ. This CDR3 comprises 14 residues. V was pared by 4 bases and J by 0 bases, with 10 bases between. This CDR3 reads CASSPRDNSYEQYF. For the CDR3, the DNA is TGTGCCAGCAGCCCCCGGGACAACTCCTACGAGCAGTACTTC.

V gene TRBV29-1 combines with J gene TRBJ2-5; D is tentatively TRBD1 or TRBD2 (5 bases each). CDR1 is SQVTM, CDR2 ANQGSEA, per germline. This CDR3 spans 13 amino acids. The V end lost 6 bases, the J end lost 0 bases, and 11 bases lay between the germline ends. CDR3 nucleotide sequence: TGCAGCGTGACCGGGGCGTACCAAGAGACCCAGTACTTC. This codes for CSVTGAYQETQYF.

This clonotype was found a few times. The J gene is TRBJ2-1, the V gene TRBV20-1; 9 nucleotides line up with TRBD1. CDR3 length: 14 residues. The V segment lost 6 bases and the J segment 4 bases; nucleotides outside the gene matches: 7. Germline assignment: CDR1 DFQATT and CDR2 SNEGSKA (reference sequence). The chain's CDR3 is CSAQGAGTYNEQFF. The CDR3 DNA follows: TGCAGTGCACAGGGGGCGGGGACGTACAATGAGCAGTTCTTC.

The chain couples TRBV10-3 to TRBJ2-7; 12 positions match TRBD2. Germline assignment: CDR1 ENHRY and CDR2 SYGVKD. V dropped 2 bases and J dropped 0; count of bases not matched to a gene: 5. The CDR3 consists of 17 residues. CDR3 region: CAISETSSGGASYEQYF. DNA of the CDR3: TGTGCCATCAGTGAGACCTCTAGCGGGGGGGCCTCCTACGAGCAGTACTTC.

This chain links TRBV10-3 with TRBJ2-5, with 7 bases identical to TRBD1. The germline V gene has CDR1 ENHRY and CDR2 SYGVKD. The V and J ends lost 3 bases and 1 base, in that order; junction bases with no gene match: 5. The CDR3 length is 15 residues. The CDR3 bases are TGTGCCATCAGTGACTCGGGACAGATCCAAGAGACCCAGTACTTC. Its translation is CAISDSGQIQETQYF.

This chain uses TRBV6-5 with TRBJ2-6, with 8 bases matching TRBD1. J lost 2 bases, V lost 0 bases, and 3 bases had no gene match. Germline values: CDR1 MNHEY, CDR2 SVGAGI. The CDR3 is made up of 17 amino acids. CDR3 DNA: TGTGCCAGCAGTTACTCGGCCAGGGGGCCTGGGGCCAACGTCCTGACTTTC. Amino acids: CASSYSARGPGANVLTF.

This clonotype was seen many times. The chain is built from TRBV10-3 and TRBJ2-1; 9 nucleotides align to TRBD1. The V gene's germline CDR1 is ENHRY and CDR2 SYGVKD. The CDR3 runs 15 residues. With V trimmed by 7 bases and J by 8 bases, 12 bases remained unmatched. The CDR3 protein is CAINLDRGLIDEQFF. Written as DNA, the CDR3 is TGTGCCATCAACCTAGACAGGGGGTTGATCGATGAGCAGTTCTTC.

This clonotype was found many times. V gene TRBV4-3 combines with J gene TRBJ2-1; 12 nucleotides line up with TRBD2. Per the germline V gene, CDR1 is LGHNA and CDR2 is YSLEER. The V and J ends lost 3 bases and 4 bases, in that order; junction bases with no gene match: 7. This CDR3 is 17 amino acids long. The CDR3 DNA reads as TGCGCCAGCAGCCAGGGGCTAGCGGGGGGGGATTACAATGAGCAGTTCTTC. It translates to CASSQGLAGGDYNEQFF.

For this clonotype: At one boundary the junction diverges from the germline segment, which might be a read error. The chain employs TRBV11-2 and TRBJ2-3; 9 bases line up with TRBD1. The CDR3 runs 17 residues. Germline CDR1 reads SGHAT; CDR2 reads FQNNGV. CDR3 nucleotides: TGTGCCAGCAGCTTAGGGGGACAGGGCAGCAGCACGGATACGCAGTATTTT. Protein product: CASSLGGQGSSTDTQYF.

The chain joins TRBV27 to TRBJ2-5, with no clear D. V was shortened by 4 bases and J by 3 bases, with 21 bases between the two germline ends. Per the germline V gene, CDR1 is MNHEY and CDR2 is SMNVEV (reference sequence). CDR3 length: 17 amino acids. Here the CDR3 DNA reads TGTGCCAGCAGTTCTACCCGACTTCCGGCTCGAGAAGAGACCCAGTACTTC. Its protein is CASSSTRLPAREETQYF.

This clonotype showed up just once. This chain uses TRBV3-1 with TRBJ2-5; tentative D call: TRBD2 (7 bases). Germline V gene data show CDR1 as LGHDT and CDR2 as YNNKEL (reference sequence). The CDR3 runs to 17 residues. Trimming stripped 3 bases from V and 4 bases from J, with 21 bases between. The CDR3 loop reads CASSHTGGRTLGETQYF. The CDR3 DNA follows: TGTGCCAGCAGCCACACCGGGGGGCGGACCTTGGGAGAGACCCAGTACTTC.

This clonotype appeared a few times. The chain uses TRBV4-3 and TRBJ1-6; D not resolved. The V gene lost 0 bases and the J gene lost 7 bases, with 10 bases spanning the gap. Germline V gives CDR1 LGHNA, CDR2 YSLEER. The CDR3 consists of 15 residues. CDR3 protein: CASSQDRLGNSPLHF. CDR3 sequence (DNA): TGCGCCAGCAGCCAAGATCGGTTAGGGAATTCACCCCTCCACTTT.

V gene TRBV12-3 or TRBV12-4 combines with J gene TRBJ2-6, with a weak D call TRBD2 (6 bases). The ends were cut back, 10 bases at V and 2 bases at J, with 18 bases in the middle. The CDR3 contains 16 residues. This chain's CDR3 is CATWGTGPPGANVLTF. The CDR3 bases are TGTGCCACCTGGGGGACTGGGCCCCCTGGGGCCAACGTCCTGACTTTC.

Notes on this clonotype: This could be a read error, since a much larger clone is one nucleotide away. The chain couples TRBV4-3 to TRBJ2-7, with TRBD2 identical over 10 bases. Per the germline V gene, CDR1 is LGHNA and CDR2 is YSLEER. CDR3 length equals 17 residues. J was trimmed by 2 bases and V by 0 bases; bases with no gene match: 7. The CDR3 region has the DNA TGCGCCAGCAGCCAAGACGCTATCAGCGGGGGGGCCTACGAGCAGTACTTC. This gives the protein CASSQDAISGGAYEQYF.

The genes are TRBV7-7 and TRBJ2-5; D gene uncertain. From germline, CDR1 is SSHAT and CDR2 FNYEAQ (reference sequence). This CDR3 comprises 14 residues. V lost 2 bases, J lost 11 bases, and 18 bases lay in between. The CDR3 DNA sequence: TGTGCCAGCAGCTTATCAAGGGCCATCAATGAGCAGTACTTC. Its protein is CASSLSRAINEQYF.

The V and J genes are TRBV20-1 and TRBJ2-7; the D call may be TRBD1 or TRBD2 (5 bases each). The germline V gene encodes CDR1 DFQATT and CDR2 SNEGSKA (reference sequence). This CDR3 is built from 11 residues. The V and J ends lost 3 bases and 8 bases respectively, with 11 bases between them. Here the CDR3 reads CSASLGEKQYF. Written as DNA, the CDR3 is TGCAGTGCTAGTCTGGGGGAAAAGCAGTACTTC.

This chain links TRBV5-6 with TRBJ2-6; no definite D call. The length of the CDR3 is 15 residues. Deletions cut 4 bases from V and 1 base from J, with 9 bases between. Germline V gene data show CDR1 as SGHDT and CDR2 as YYEEEE. The DNA for the CDR3 is TGTGCCAGCAGCCAGGCAGCATCTGGGGCCAACGTCCTGACTTTC. Its protein is CASSQAASGANVLTF.

Remarks on this clonotype: This may be a read error: a much more frequent sequence differs by one nucleotide. The CDR3 region is CASRHPDQSYNERFF. The CDR3, as DNA: TGTGCCAGCAGACACCCAGACCAGTCCTACAATGAGCGGTTCTTC. J is TRBJ2-1 and V is TRBV7-2; no clear D gene. The germline V gene encodes CDR1 SGHTA and CDR2 FQGNSA. This CDR3 spans 15 amino acids.